The TCR beta chain described here comes from a study of OX40 agonist ivuxolimab in advanced cancers. In the study overall: Prior checkpoint blockade (anti-PD-1, anti-PD-L1 or anti-CTLA-4) was permitted; about 40% had it.

Per germline, CDR1 MNHEY and CDR2 SMNVEV (reference sequence). CDR3 length equals 14 residues. Trimming pared 3 bases from V and 0 bases from J, leaving 8 bases between. On this clone: No antigen is known for it.

Sequencing used immunoSEQ multiplex PCR; TCRdb keeps in-frame clones, though not all of them. The repertoire holds 65,000 to 85,000 clones, 93% seen once, with 14% in the top ten. Study observations and caveats: The study did not work out the antigen specificity of the expanded peripheral T cells.

Sequenced material: CD4+ or CD8+ T cells sorted from blood, taken in a trial of the OX40 agonist ivuxolimab. The clonotype comes from an adult with an advanced solid tumor such as melanoma, head and neck, liver or kidney cancer. This chain connects TRBV27 to TRBJ1-2; a weak D match, TRBD1 (5 bases). CDR3 sequence: CASSLAGPNYGYTF. CDR3 DNA sequence: TGTGCCAGCAGTTTGGCAGGGCCTAACTATGGCTACACCTTC.